Below, 28 T cell receptor beta chains from the same sample are listed, as sequenced in a study of blood T cells in healthy people across ages. A second PCR of roughly 7 to 11 cycles used a sample-barcoded 5' primer and a J-beta primer mix. From the 5' RACE reads, TCRdb called clonotypes with MiXCR, one entry per CDR3 protein. This table holds some 550,000 distinct CDR3 sequences, around 48% found once. The sequencing input was blood. Receptors were obtained from an elderly man in good health.

The J gene is TRBJ2-7, the V gene TRBV6-1; TRBD2 might be the D (5 bases). The germline V gene encodes CDR1 MNHNS and CDR2 SASEGT. V gave up 3 bases and J gave up 2 bases, with 11 bases separating them. The CDR3 totals 14 residues. CDR3 residues: CASSDRLPPYEQYF. As DNA, the CDR3 is TGTGCCAGCAGTGACAGACTACCCCCCTACGAGCAGTACTTC.

The genes are TRBV2 and TRBJ2-1; 7 nucleotides line up with TRBD1. The CDR3 consists of 13 residues. V trimming: 6 bases; J trimming: 6 bases; junction bases outside the gene matches: 5. CDR1 SNHLY and CDR2 FYNNEI come from the germline V gene. The chain's CDR3 is CASRLGQANEQFF. Here the CDR3 DNA reads TGTGCCAGCAGACTCGGACAGGCCAATGAGCAGTTCTTC.

V usage is TRBV12-3 or TRBV12-4 and J usage is TRBJ2-7; perhaps TRBD2 as D (6 bases). V dropped 3 bases and J dropped 0 bases, with 9 bases sitting between them. CDR3 size: 14 residues. Here the CDR3 reads CASSFRGTSYEQYF. CDR3 coding DNA: TGTGCCAGCAGTTTCCGGGGGACCTCCTACGAGCAGTACTTC.

This clonotype has more than one count but fewer than ten. This chain uses TRBV6-5 with TRBJ2-7; D not resolved. Germline V gene lookup returns CDR1 MNHEY and CDR2 SVGAGI. V was trimmed by 6 bases and J by 4 bases, leaving 16 bases between them. This CDR3 is 14 amino acids long. CDR3 DNA: TGTGCCAGCAGCTCCCCTGGCAGGATGTACGAGCAGTACTTC. This gives the protein CASSSPGRMYEQYF.

This clonotype was detected only a few times. The chain carries TRBV5-1 and TRBJ2-7; 8 nucleotides agree with TRBD2. In germline, CDR1 is SGHRS, CDR2 YFSETQ. The CDR3 covers 16 residues. V shed 2 bases and J 2 bases; nucleotides not matched to a gene: 9. CDR3 DNA sequence: TGCGCCAGCAGCTTCCGAGCGGGAGAGGGCCCCTACGAGCAGTACTTC. It specifies CASSFRAGEGPYEQYF. The entire variable domain, with the rest obtained from reference TRBV5-1 and TRBJ2-7, is as follows: KAGVTQTPRYLIKTRGQQVTLSCSPISGHRSVSWYQQTPGQGLQFLFEYFSETQRNKGNFPGRFSGRQFSNSRSEMNVSTLELGDSALYLCASSFRAGEGPYEQYFGPGTRLTVT.

This clonotype was seen once. The chain combines TRBV12-5 with TRBJ2-1; possibly TRBD1 for D (6 bases). The germline V gene encodes CDR1 LGHNT and CDR2 FRNRAP. This CDR3 is 15 amino acids long. The V end lost 6 bases, the J end lost 5 bases, and 17 bases lay between the germline ends. The CDR3 coding sequence is TGTGCTAGTGGCCAGGGGCAGGGCATCCACAATGAGCAGTTCTTC. Protein product: CASGQGQGIHNEQFF.

This clonotype was seen at least ten times. V and J are TRBV6-5 and TRBJ2-5; weak D call: TRBD2 (7 bases). The germline gives CDR1 MNHEY, CDR2 SVGAGI. This CDR3 comprises 14 residues. Trimming left V 5 bases short and J 4 bases short, with 14 bases between. CDR3 protein: CASSAGDRRETQYF. DNA of the CDR3: TGTGCCAGCAGTGCGGGAGACAGGAGAGAGACCCAGTACTTC.

CDR3 nucleotide sequence: TGTGCCAGCAGGCAGGGGACTAATGAAAAACTGTTTTTT. Amino acid sequence: CASRQGTNEKLFF. J is TRBJ1-4 and V is TRBV7-9; D may be TRBD1 (6 bases). The CDR3 consists of 13 residues. The V and J ends lost 6 bases and 2 bases respectively, with 7 bases between them. In germline, CDR1 is SEHNR, CDR2 FQNEAQ (reference sequence).

J is TRBJ2-5 and V is TRBV2, with D perhaps matching TRBD2 (6 bases). Germline CDR1 is SNHLY and CDR2 is FYNNEI. The length of the CDR3 is 15 residues. V lost 3 bases and J lost 5, with 16 bases in between. The CDR3 sequence is CASSDGGAGWETQYF. DNA for the CDR3: TGTGCCAGCAGTGACGGGGGTGCGGGGTGGGAGACCCAGTACTTC.

The rearrangement joins TRBV12-3 or TRBV12-4 to TRBJ2-1; 13 positions agree with TRBD2. The CDR3 contains 16 residues. V lost 6 bases to trimming and J lost 8 bases; unmatched junction nucleotides: 10. DNA for the CDR3: TGTGCCAGCAGCCGAATACTAGCGGGAGGGAAGGATGAGCAGTTCTTC. It is translated as CASSRILAGGKDEQFF.

Of note for this clonotype: A read error may be the cause here, since a much bigger clone is one base away. The chain uses TRBV6-2 or TRBV6-3 and TRBJ2-1; 13 bases line up with TRBD2. Germline V gene data show CDR1 as MNHEY and CDR2 as SVGEGT. The CDR3 has 16 amino acids. Losses at the gene ends were 6 bases for V and 3 bases for J; bases not matched to a gene: 5. Here the CDR3 reads CASSRGTSGNYNEQFF. Written as DNA, the CDR3 is TGTGCCAGCAGCCGCGGGACTAGCGGGAACTACAATGAGCAGTTCTTC.

The V call is TRBV6-6, the J call TRBJ2-7, with 12 bases aligning to TRBD2. Germline V gene lookup returns CDR1 MNHNY and CDR2 SVGAGI (reference sequence). This CDR3 spans 16 amino acids. Losses at the gene ends were 6 bases for V and 2 bases for J; bases not matched to a gene: 8. The CDR3 loop reads CASSPLAGGVTYEQYF. The CDR3 DNA follows: TGTGCCAGCAGCCCCCTAGCGGGAGGGGTTACCTACGAGCAGTACTTC.

The chain uses TRBV7-9 and TRBJ1-5; D is unresolved. CDR1 and CDR2 from the germline V gene are SEHNR and FQNEAQ (reference sequence). V lost 5 bases, J lost 0 bases, and 8 bases lay in between. The CDR3 extends over 14 amino acids. CDR3: CASSNSDSNQPQHF. The CDR3, as DNA: TGTGCCAGCAGCAACAGCGATAGCAATCAGCCCCAGCATTTT.

This clonotype was counted only a few times. The chain is built from TRBV6-5 and TRBJ1-6; D is uncertain. The ends were cut back, 8 bases at V and 0 bases at J, with 8 bases in the middle. The germline V gene encodes CDR1 MNHEY and CDR2 SVGAGI. This CDR3 has 14 residues. CDR3 residues: CASRRSSYNSPLHF. DNA for the CDR3: TGTGCCAGCCGGAGAAGCTCCTATAATTCACCCCTCCACTTT.

The gene calls are TRBV20-1 and TRBJ2-7; 7 bases fit TRBD2. J lost 6 bases, V lost 7 bases, and 6 bases had no gene match. The CDR3 runs 11 residues. CDR1 and CDR2 (germline): DFQATT, SNEGSKA (reference sequence). As DNA, the CDR3 is TGCAGTGGCGGGGGTTCCGTCGAGCAGTACTTC. This gives the protein CSGGGSVEQYF.

V and J are TRBV14 and TRBJ2-4, with D uncertain. This CDR3 has 17 amino acids. The germline CDR1 and CDR2 sequences are SGHDN and FVKESK. V lost 0 bases and J lost 8, with 20 bases in between. The CDR3 DNA reads as TGTGCCAGCAGCCAAGACCGATTGAGGACCGCTTCGGACATTCAGTACTTC. This translates into CASSQDRLRTASDIQYF.

This clonotype has only a few counts. The chain couples TRBV6-2 or TRBV6-3 to TRBJ2-7, with a weak D call TRBD2 (5 bases). The CDR3 length is 15 residues. Germline V lookup: CDR1 MNHEY, CDR2 SVGEGT. V was pared by 2 bases and J by 4 bases, with 15 bases between. As DNA, the CDR3 is TGTGCCAGCAGTTACGGGAGAGCCTACACTTACGAGCAGTACTTC. This translates into CASSYGRAYTYEQYF.

The chain couples TRBV4-2 to TRBJ2-3; TRBD2 aligns across 8 bases. The CDR3 extends over 16 amino acids. Germline-derived CDR1 and CDR2 are LGHNA and YNFKEQ. The junction had 7 bases not matched to a gene; V was cut back by 1 base and J by 4 bases. The DNA for the CDR3 is TGTGCCAGCAGCCAAGTAGGGATAGCGGGGTCAGATACGCAGTATTTT. It is translated as CASSQVGIAGSDTQYF.

There are a few counts of this clonotype. The chain has TRBV12-3 or TRBV12-4 and TRBJ1-6; no definite D call. The CDR3 extends over 14 amino acids. V lost 7 bases to trimming and J lost 5 bases, with 12 bases between them. The CDR3 sequence is CASTLWRDNSPLHF. The CDR3, as DNA: TGTGCCAGCACCCTGTGGCGGGATAATTCACCCCTCCACTTT.

The chain joins TRBV6-5 to TRBJ1-3, with no clear D. With 6 bases removed from V and 0 bases from J, the gap between germline ends came to 9 bases. CDR3 length equals 14 residues. Germline V lookup: CDR1 MNHEY, CDR2 SVGAGI. The CDR3 sequence is CASRVADSGNTIYF. The CDR3 bases are TGTGCCAGCAGGGTAGCAGACTCTGGAAACACCATATATTTT.

The V call is TRBV5-1, the J call TRBJ1-6; TRBD1 matches at 7 bases. CDR3 length: 17 amino acids. Unmatched junction bases numbered 8, after V lost 4 bases and J lost 1 base. Germline CDR1 and CDR2: SGHRS and YFSETQ. DNA for the CDR3: TGCGCCAGCAGCGTAGGAGGGGGCGAGTCCTATAATTCACCCCTCCACTTT. Amino acid sequence: CASSVGGGESYNSPLHF.

This rearrangement joins TRBV6-6 to TRBJ1-1, with 7 bases aligning to TRBD1. Germline V gene data show CDR1 as MNHNY and CDR2 as SVGAGI (reference sequence). Trimming at V came to 8 bases and at J to 1 base, leaving 4 bases not matched to a gene. The CDR3 is 13 amino acids. DNA for the CDR3: TGTGCCAGCCTCTGGGACAGGAACACTGAAGCTTTCTTT. This translates into CASLWDRNTEAFF.

This chain uses TRBV4-3 with TRBJ2-5; 8 bases map to TRBD2. Germline V gives CDR1 LGHNA, CDR2 YSLEER. This CDR3 is built from 14 residues. With V trimmed by 1 base and J by 5 bases, 3 bases remained unmatched. The CDR3 nucleotides are TGCGCCAGCAGCCAAGCGGGAGGGGTTGAGACCCAGTACTTC. It translates to CASSQAGGVETQYF.

This chain joins TRBV7-2 and TRBJ2-5; TRBD2 aligns across 12 bases. Germline V gene sequence: CDR1 SGHTA, CDR2 FQGNSA. Losses at the gene ends were 5 bases for V and 13 bases for J; bases not matched to a gene: 5. The CDR3 extends over 12 amino acids. As DNA, the CDR3 is TGTGCCAGCAGCCCCGGACTAGCGGGGCCGTACTTC. The encoded protein is CASSPGLAGPYF. The full variable domain, with the rest looked up from reference TRBV7-2 and TRBJ2-5, is GAGVSQSPSNKVTEKGKDVELRCDPISGHTALYWYRQSLGQGLEFLIYFQGNSAPDKSGLPSDRFSAERTGGSVSTLTIQRTQQEDSAVYLCASSPGLAGPYFGPGTRLLVL.

This clonotype was seen more than once but under ten times. The J gene is TRBJ2-5, the V gene TRBV27; 8 nucleotides align to TRBD2. CDR3 size: 13 residues. Germline V lookup: CDR1 MNHEY, CDR2 SMNVEV (reference sequence). J was trimmed by 4 bases and V by 8 bases; bases with no gene match: 6. The CDR3 region is CASGNGRAETQYF. The DNA for the CDR3 is TGTGCCAGCGGAAACGGGAGGGCAGAGACCCAGTACTTC.

This sequence joins TRBV7-2 and TRBJ2-7; 7 bases are shared with TRBD2. Near its end, the DNA agrees better with TRBJ2-5, so the J call may be wrong. This CDR3 has 15 residues. Germline assignment: CDR1 SGHTA and CDR2 FQGNSA. The CDR3: CASSPGTTSKETQYF. The DNA for the CDR3 is TGTGCCAGCAGCCCGGGGACTACCTCCAAAGAGACCCAGTACTTC.

The chain employs TRBV7-2 and TRBJ2-1; D assignment may be TRBD1 or TRBD2 (6 bases each). This CDR3 is 12 amino acids long. V shed 2 bases and J shed 15 bases, with 14 bases lying between them. Germline values: CDR1 SGHTA, CDR2 FQGNSA. The CDR3 bases are TGTGCCAGCAGCTTAAGAGGCAGGGGACTGTTCTTC. It encodes CASSLRGRGLFF.

This chain connects TRBV25-1 to TRBJ1-2; a possible D gene is TRBD1 (6 bases). Germline assignment: CDR1 MGHDK and CDR2 SYGVNS. V was pared by 6 bases and J by 8 bases, with 16 bases between. This CDR3 contains 13 residues. CDR3 DNA sequence: TGTGCCAGCAGCGAGAGCAACAGGGACGGCTACACCTTC. It is translated as CASSESNRDGYTF.